These T cell receptor beta chains were read from a single sample in a study of blood T cell repertoires in COVID-19. Libraries were prepared by immunoSEQ multiplex PCR; TCRdb keeps only in-frame clonotypes and omits some of them. The repertoire holds more than 110,000 clones, with approximately 84% as singletons. Specimen: PBMCs or T cells enriched from blood (not recorded which). These receptors were taken from a man in his forties with acute COVID-19. Each CDR3 is given with its conserved first and last residue. Fields, in order: CDR3 protein, CDR3 DNA, J gene, clone size, V gene, D gene. The D gene is left open where the match is weak. Clone sizes are given selectively: once, few, many, or a class where the clone is expanded.

CDR3 protein: CASSGTANSPLHF
CDR3 DNA: TGTGCCAGCAGTGGGACTGCTAATTCACCCCTCCACTTT
J gene: TRBJ1-6
clone size: -
V gene: TRBV12-3/TRBV12-4
D gene: -

CDR3 protein: CASSLVGKGTRRGGEAFF
CDR3 DNA: TGTGCCAGCAGCTTAGTAGGGAAAGGGACCAGGAGGGGGGGAGAAGCTTTCTTT
J gene: TRBJ1-1
clone size: -
V gene: TRBV7-9
D gene: -

CDR3 protein: CAIQRDGINEQFF
CDR3 DNA: TGTGCCATTCAGCGGGATGGGATCAATGAGCAGTTCTTC
J gene: TRBJ2-1
clone size: -
V gene: TRBV15
D gene: TRBD2

CDR3 protein: CASTLPGRGPYNEQFF
CDR3 DNA: TGTGCCAGCACCCTTCCGGGGAGGGGACCCTACAATGAGCAGTTCTTC
J gene: TRBJ2-1
clone size: -
V gene: TRBV11-2
D gene: TRBD2

CDR3 protein: CASSSPGTGVFGNTIYF
CDR3 DNA: TGTGCCAGCAGCTCGCCCGGGACAGGGGTATTCGGAAACACCATATATTTT
J gene: TRBJ1-3
clone size: -
V gene: TRBV7-2
D gene: TRBD1

CDR3 protein: CASSLVGGTTNTGELFF
CDR3 DNA: TGTGCCAGCAGTTTAGTGGGGGGAACAACGAACACCGGGGAGCTGTTTTTT
J gene: TRBJ2-2
clone size: many
V gene: TRBV27
D gene: -

CDR3 protein: CASSSLDGVQPQHF
CDR3 DNA: TGTGCCAGCAGTTCCCTCGACGGAGTGCAGCCCCAGCATTTT
J gene: TRBJ1-5
clone size: -
V gene: TRBV6-8
D gene: -

CDR3 protein: CASSPRREQFF
CDR3 DNA: TGTGCCAGCAGCCCTAGACGTGAGCAGTTCTTC
J gene: TRBJ2-1
clone size: -
V gene: TRBV11-2
D gene: -

CDR3 protein: CASSVRLAGGPFEQFF
CDR3 DNA: TGTGCCAGCAGCGTACGGTTAGCGGGAGGGCCCTTTGAGCAGTTCTTC
J gene: TRBJ2-1
clone size: few
V gene: TRBV9
D gene: TRBD2

CDR3 protein: CASSLGTGLGGYTF
CDR3 DNA: TGTGCCAGCAGCTTAGGGACAGGATTGGGTGGCTACACCTTC
J gene: TRBJ1-2
clone size: -
V gene: TRBV7-2
D gene: TRBD1

CDR3 protein: CASSRMDRAVPEAFF
CDR3 DNA: TGTGCCAGTAGCCGCATGGACAGAGCGGTCCCTGAAGCTTTCTTT
J gene: TRBJ1-1
clone size: -
V gene: TRBV19
D gene: -

CDR3 protein: CASSLQGGNTEAFF
CDR3 DNA: TGCGCCAGCAGCTTGCAAGGCGGAAACACTGAAGCTTTCTTT
J gene: TRBJ1-1
clone size: -
V gene: TRBV5-1
D gene: -

CDR3 protein: CASSPYTGGLGNTIYF
CDR3 DNA: TGTGCCAGCAGCCCCTATACAGGGGGCTTAGGAAACACCATATATTTT
J gene: TRBJ1-3
clone size: -
V gene: TRBV3-1/TRBV3-2
D gene: TRBD1

CDR3 protein: CASNHKDDRENTEAFF
CDR3 DNA: TGCGCCAGCAATCATAAGGACGACAGGGAGAACACTGAAGCTTTCTTT
J gene: TRBJ1-1
clone size: -
V gene: TRBV23-1
D gene: TRBD1

CDR3 protein: CASSLGVNYEKLFF
CDR3 DNA: TGTGCCAGCAGCTTGGGAGTCAACTATGAAAAACTGTTTTTT
J gene: TRBJ1-4
clone size: -
V gene: TRBV5-5
D gene: -

CDR3 protein: CASSLSGGTSYEQYF
CDR3 DNA: TGTGCCAGCAGCTTATCGGGCGGGACCTCCTACGAGCAGTACTTC
J gene: TRBJ2-7
clone size: -
V gene: TRBV7-9
D gene: -